The next 12 T cell receptor beta chains were all read from a single sample in a study of CD4 T cells in relation to SARS-CoV-2 and coronaviruses. Sequenced by immunoSEQ multiplex PCR; TCRdb stores in-frame clones only, minus some. Among roughly 20,000 clones listed, around 80% were seen once. These receptors are not linked to any known antigen. Unexposed donor CD4+ T cells date from about 2011-2018, before the COVID-19 pandemic. After about ten days of culture, CD4+ T cells were isolated. Sequenced: CD4+ T cells from PBMCs, cultured in vitro. These receptors were obtained from a human donor in good health.

This clone was seen only once. The chain employs TRBV6-5 and TRBJ2-7; 8 bases match TRBD1. V lost 6 bases to trimming and J lost 3 bases; unmatched junction nucleotides: 7. Germline CDR1 and CDR2: MNHEY and SVGAGI. The CDR3 runs 14 residues. CDR3 nucleotide sequence: TGTGCCAGCAGAAAGACAGGGGTGGTCTACGAGCAGTACTTC. Translating gives CASRKTGVVYEQYF.

This chain joins TRBV2 and TRBJ1-1; D gene uncertain. There are 16 residues in the CDR3. V was pared by 2 bases and J by 1 base, with 14 bases between. Germline V CDR1 and CDR2: SNHLY, FYNNEI. The CDR3 sequence: CASSETRAGKNTEAFF. The CDR3 nucleotides are TGTGCCAGCAGTGAAACTAGGGCGGGAAAGAACACTGAAGCTTTCTTT.

This sequence joins TRBV6-6 and TRBJ2-2; D call uncertain. Deletions cut 5 bases from V and 7 bases from J, with 11 bases between. This CDR3 is built from 13 residues. Germline-derived CDR1 and CDR2 are MNHNY and SVGAGI (reference sequence). This CDR3 reads CASSRQDIGELFF. CDR3 nucleotides: TGTGCCAGCAGTCGGCAGGATATCGGGGAGCTGTTTTTT.

The chain is built from TRBV4-1 and TRBJ1-1, with 7 bases aligning to TRBD1. V lost 3 bases, J lost 6 bases, and 22 bases stayed unmatched. Germline V gene lookup returns CDR1 MGHRA and CDR2 YSYEKL. The CDR3 is made up of 19 amino acids. Here the CDR3 reads CASSHFDLPFGGQRPEAFF. The CDR3 DNA sequence: TGCGCCAGCAGCCACTTCGACCTGCCCTTCGGGGGACAGAGACCTGAAGCTTTCTTT.

In nucleotides, the CDR3 is TGTGCCAGCAGGGTATCTAGCGGGAGGTACTACGAGCAGTACTTC. Encoded protein: CASRVSSGRYYEQYF. The chain recombines TRBV6-5 with TRBJ2-7, with 11 bases identical to TRBD2. V dropped 6 bases and J dropped 3; count of bases not matched to a gene: 7. The CDR3 has 15 amino acids. Per the germline V gene, CDR1 is MNHEY and CDR2 is SVGAGI.

The CDR3 sequence is CASTKDYRYEQYF. The CDR3 DNA is TGTGCCAGCACGAAGGACTACCGCTACGAGCAGTACTTC. The chain joins TRBV11-2 to TRBJ2-7; a possible D gene is TRBD2 (6 bases). This CDR3 has 13 amino acids. The V gene lost 7 bases and the J gene lost 3 bases, with 13 bases spanning the gap. The germline CDR1 and CDR2 sequences are SGHAT and FQNNGV.

V usage is TRBV19 and J usage is TRBJ1-2; 7 nucleotides agree with TRBD1. The CDR3 sequence is 16 residues long. With V trimmed by 4 bases and J by 2 bases, 10 bases remained unmatched. Germline CDR1 LNHDA, CDR2 SQIVND (reference sequence). CDR3 residues: CASSTPGTAPNYGYTF. CDR3 sequence (DNA): TGTGCCAGTAGTACCCCCGGGACAGCACCAAACTATGGCTACACCTTC.

The chain uses TRBV2 and TRBJ2-3; D remains ambiguous. Germline V gene lookup returns CDR1 SNHLY and CDR2 FYNNEI. V lost 7 bases to trimming and J lost 4 bases, with 9 bases between them. CDR3 size: 12 residues. The CDR3 DNA reads as TGTGCCAGCACCCGAGCCGCAGATACGCAGTATTTT. Its protein is CASTRAADTQYF. Supplemented by reference TRBV2 and TRBJ2-3, the full variable domain reads EPEVTQTPSHQVTQMGQEVILRCVPISNHLYFYWYRQILGQKVEFLVSFYNNEISEKSEIFDDQFSVERPDGSNFTLKIRSTKLEDSAMYFCASTRAADTQYFGPGTRLTVL.

The chain combines TRBV30 with TRBJ2-5, with a possible D match to TRBD1 (6 bases). Germline V CDR1 and CDR2: GTSNPN, SVGIG (reference sequence). Trimming shortened V by 0 bases and J by 7 bases, and 12 bases separated the two germline ends. The CDR3 is 13 amino acids. CDR3 amino acids: CAWSVRTELTQYF. CDR3 DNA sequence: TGTGCCTGGAGTGTACGGACAGAACTGACCCAGTACTTC.

J is TRBJ1-4 and V is TRBV11-2, with 10 bases lining up with TRBD1. The length of the CDR3 is 15 residues. Germline lookup yields CDR1 SGHAT and CDR2 FQNNGV. The junction had 7 bases not matched to a gene; V was cut back by 5 bases and J by 7 bases. Here the CDR3 DNA reads TGTGCCAGCAGCCGGAGTAGGACAGGGGGTGAAAAACTGTTTTTT. Amino acids: CASSRSRTGGEKLFF.

This chain uses TRBV2 with TRBJ1-1, with a weak D call TRBD1 (5 bases). Germline CDR1 and CDR2: SNHLY and FYNNEI. There are 14 residues in the CDR3. The V end lost 5 bases, the J end lost 2 bases, and 12 bases lay between the germline ends. CDR3 coding DNA: TGTGCCAGCAGTCTAGACAGCCAAAACACTGAAGCTTTCTTT. Translated, it gives CASSLDSQNTEAFF.

The table lists this clone with a few counts. The chain is built from TRBV7-6 and TRBJ2-1, with TRBD2 matching over 13 bases. CDR1 is SGHVS, CDR2 FNYEAQ, per germline. The CDR3 extends over 15 amino acids. Germline trimming cut 5 bases from V and 8 bases from J; bases unmatched to any gene: 6. The CDR3 DNA sequence: TGTGCCAGCAGCGAACTAGCGGGAGGGCCCTATGAGCAGTTCTTC. Translating it yields CASSELAGGPYEQFF.